A single sample gave rise to the 8 T cell receptor beta chains below, sequenced in a study of neurological immune-mediated disorders. The time point: technical triplicate 2. TCRdb passed the 5' RACE reads through MiXCR, listing each CDR3 protein once. The sample has about 59,000 distinct CDR3 sequences, 24% seen once. The sequenced sample consisted of PBMCs. The receptors originated from a man aged 55 to 69 with HTLV-1-associated myelopathy (HAM/TSP).

The table lists this clonotype with a few counts. V and J are TRBV7-8 and TRBJ1-6, with D hard to call. Germline values: CDR1 SGHVS, CDR2 FQNEAQ. The ends were cut back, 7 bases at V and 7 bases at J, with 17 bases in the middle. This CDR3 has 15 amino acids. CDR3 bases: TGTGCCAGCACCAACACTCGGGCTAGAAATTCACCCCTCCACTTT. Protein sequence: CASTNTRARNSPLHF.

Many counts were recorded for this clonotype. The rearrangement links TRBV28 to TRBJ1-2; 8 bases agree with TRBD1. The trim removed 8 bases at V and 4 bases at J, leaving 12 bases unmatched. The V gene's germline CDR1 is MDHEN and CDR2 SYDVKM. The CDR3 spans 15 residues. CDR3 region: CASSDGTGDVYGYTF. The CDR3 coding sequence is TGTGCCAGCTCAGACGGGACAGGAGACGTCTATGGCTACACCTTC.

This clonotype has at least ten counts. The DNA for the CDR3 is TGTGCCAGCAGCCAAGGCTACAGGCGCTCCTACGAGCAGTACTTC. Translated: CASSQGYRRSYEQYF. This sequence joins TRBV14 and TRBJ2-7, with a weak D call TRBD1 (5 bases). Germline V gene lookup returns CDR1 SGHDN and CDR2 FVKESK. Trimming took 1 base from V and 0 from J, leaving 10 bases between them. The CDR3 sequence is 15 residues long.

There are many counts of this clonotype. The chain couples TRBV12-3 or TRBV12-4 to TRBJ2-5; D gene unclear. The CDR3 is 15 amino acids. Between the trimmed V and J ends, which lost 1 base and 4 bases, there was a span of 13 bases. The CDR3 protein is CASSLETVWAETQYF. In nucleotides, the CDR3 is TGTGCCAGCAGTTTAGAGACTGTTTGGGCAGAGACCCAGTACTTC.

In its sample, this clonotype was seen once. V is TRBV5-1 and J is TRBJ2-4; 7 bases map to TRBD2. The V and J ends lost 3 bases and 15 bases, in that order; junction bases with no gene match: 6. The CDR3 runs to 11 residues. Germline V lookup: CDR1 SGHRS, CDR2 YFSETQ. CDR3 amino acids: CASSSGLGWYF. The CDR3 DNA follows: TGCGCCAGCAGCTCAGGACTAGGGTGGTACTTC.

This clonotype was seen at least ten times. The chain has TRBV20-1 and TRBJ2-7, with 8 bases lining up with TRBD2. Germline CDR1 reads DFQATT; CDR2 reads SNEGSKA (reference sequence). After removal of 6 bases from V and 0 bases from J, the junction contained 13 bases not matched to a gene. This CDR3 is built from 16 residues. The CDR3 DNA reads TGCAGTGCCCAATCATTAGCGGGGTTGAGCTCCTACGAGCAGTACTTC. Amino acid sequence: CSAQSLAGLSSYEQYF.

This clonotype was picked up many times. This chain connects TRBV10-3 to TRBJ1-5; no reliable D call. CDR1 is ENHRY and CDR2 is SYGVKD in the germline V gene. This CDR3 spans 12 amino acids. Trimming shortened V by 4 bases and J by 2 bases, and 3 bases separated the two germline ends. The CDR3 protein is CAISAGNQPQHF. In DNA form, the CDR3 reads TGTGCCATCAGTGCGGGCAATCAGCCCCAGCATTTT.

The chain joins TRBV29-1 to TRBJ2-1; 15 nucleotides line up with TRBD2. Germline-derived CDR1 and CDR2 are SQVTM and ANQGSEA. There are 16 residues in the CDR3. Germline trimming cut 5 bases from V and 6 bases from J; bases unmatched to any gene: 8. CDR3 region: CSVSGTSGRPSNEQFF. The CDR3 nucleotides read TGCAGCGTTAGCGGGACTAGCGGGAGGCCCTCCAATGAGCAGTTCTTC.